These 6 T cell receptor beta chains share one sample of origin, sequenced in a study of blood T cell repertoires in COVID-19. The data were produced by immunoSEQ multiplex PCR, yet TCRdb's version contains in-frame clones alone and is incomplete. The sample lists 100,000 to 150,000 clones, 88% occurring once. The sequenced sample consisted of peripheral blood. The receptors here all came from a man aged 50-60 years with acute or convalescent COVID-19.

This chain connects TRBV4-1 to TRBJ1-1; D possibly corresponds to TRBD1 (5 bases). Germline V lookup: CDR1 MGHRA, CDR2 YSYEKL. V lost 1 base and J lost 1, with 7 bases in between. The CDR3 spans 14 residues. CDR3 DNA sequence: TGCGCCAGCAGCCAAGTTCAGGGGAACACTGAAGCTTTCTTT. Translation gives CASSQVQGNTEAFF.

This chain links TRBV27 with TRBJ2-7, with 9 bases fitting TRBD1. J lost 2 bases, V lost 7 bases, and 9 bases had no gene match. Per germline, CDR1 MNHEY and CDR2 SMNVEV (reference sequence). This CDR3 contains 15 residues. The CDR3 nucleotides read TGTGCCAGCACCTCCGGGACAGGGTATCCCTACGAGCAGTACTTC. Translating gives CASTSGTGYPYEQYF.

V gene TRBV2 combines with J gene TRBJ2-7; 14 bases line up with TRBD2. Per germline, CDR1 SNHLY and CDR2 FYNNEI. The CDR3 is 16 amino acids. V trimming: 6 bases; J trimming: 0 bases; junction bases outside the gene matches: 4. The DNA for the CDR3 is TGTGCCAGCAGCATCGGGACTAGCGGGAGCTCCTACGAGCAGTACTTC. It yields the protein CASSIGTSGSSYEQYF.

The CDR3 sequence: CASSQEAGARMGGYTF. The CDR3 DNA is TGTGCCAGCAGCCAAGAAGCGGGGGCACGGATGGGAGGCTACACCTTC. The chain combines TRBV3-1 (or the pseudogene TRBV3-2) with TRBJ1-2; D is possibly TRBD1 (6 bases). Deletions cut 0 bases from V and 8 bases from J, with 19 bases between. This CDR3 has 16 residues. The germline gives CDR1 LGHDT, CDR2 YNNKEL (reference sequence).

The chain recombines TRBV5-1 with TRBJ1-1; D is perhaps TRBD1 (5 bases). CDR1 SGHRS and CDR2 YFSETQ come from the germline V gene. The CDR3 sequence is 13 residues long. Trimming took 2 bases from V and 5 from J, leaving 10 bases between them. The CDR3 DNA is TGCGCCAGCAGCTTTGAGGGGAGGACTGAAGCTTTCTTT. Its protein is CASSFEGRTEAFF.

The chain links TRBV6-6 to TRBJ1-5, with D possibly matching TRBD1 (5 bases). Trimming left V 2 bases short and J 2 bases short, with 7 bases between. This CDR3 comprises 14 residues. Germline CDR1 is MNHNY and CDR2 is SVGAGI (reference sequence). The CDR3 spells CASSYPGGNQPQHF. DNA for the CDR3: TGTGCCAGCAGTTACCCGGGGGGCAATCAGCCCCAGCATTTT.